The clone carrying this T cell receptor (beta chain) was observed a few times. Its antigen is unidentified. Treatment: oral pan-JAK inhibitor, 5-10 mg twice daily. Lesional scalp punch biopsies and peripheral blood were collected from alopecia areata patients. With V trimmed by 1 base and J by 7 bases, 11 bases remained unmatched. The CDR3 spans 16 residues. Germline V gene data show CDR1 as SGHTA and CDR2 as FQGNSA. This record comes from a study of CD8+ T cells in alopecia areata. Study as a whole: Treated patients received severity scores based on the percentage of scalp area affected. General study results and limits: TCRs were shared less clearly across patients than in mice, possibly for HLA-related reasons.

cDNA reverse transcribed from extracted RNA served as the sequencing template. Generated by immunoSEQ multiplex PCR, the TCRdb table keeps only in-frame clones and is missing some. The sample includes 200,000 to 250,000 clones, around 57% of them seen just once. This chain links TRBV7-2 with TRBJ2-7; TRBD2 matches 9 bases. The material was CD4+ T cells sorted from blood, obtained at week 4, from a patient treated with tofacitinib. The clonotype comes from a human donor with alopecia areata. CDR3 region: CASSLGAGTSPLEQYF. The CDR3 DNA sequence: TGTGCCAGCAGCTTAGGGGCCGGGACTAGCCCCCTGGAGCAGTACTTC.